A single sample gave rise to the 9 T cell receptor beta chains below, sequenced in a study of vaccination effects on CD4 cells after COVID-19. Assay used: immunoSEQ multiplex PCR; TCRdb lists only in-frame clones, some missing. The data hold tens of thousands of clones, with around 73% observed a single time. The ViraFEST assay expanded antigen-specific CD4+ T cells with viral peptide pools before sequencing. Subsequent to about 10 days of culture, CD4+ T cells were isolated. Between March and December 2020, the person had a SARS-CoV-2 infection that PCR confirmed. Antigens of these TCRs are unknown. The material sequenced was CD4+ T cells from PBMCs cultured with a peptide pool, taken before COVID-19 vaccination. The receptors shown here come from a human donor who had a prior SARS-CoV-2 infection.

This clone was recorded once. The V and J genes are TRBV5-1 and TRBJ1-5, with no clear D. Looked up from germline, CDR1 is SGHRS and CDR2 is YFSETQ. V was shortened by 0 bases and J by 1 base, with 8 bases between the two germline ends. The CDR3 is made up of 15 amino acids. For the CDR3, the DNA is TGCGCCAGCAGCTTGGATGGAGGAAGCAATCAGCCCCAGCATTTT. It specifies CASSLDGGSNQPQHF. Full variable domain (remainder filled in from reference TRBV5-1 and TRBJ1-5): KAGVTQTPRYLIKTRGQQVTLSCSPISGHRSVSWYQQTPGQGLQFLFEYFSETQRNKGNFPGRFSGRQFSNSRSEMNVSTLELGDSALYLCASSLDGGSNQPQHFGDGTRLSIL.

CDR3 sequence: CASSVGSGTGDWDEQYF. The CDR3 DNA follows: TGTGCCAGCAGCGTAGGGAGCGGGACAGGGGATTGGGACGAGCAGTACTTC. The chain is built from TRBV9 and TRBJ2-7, with 10 bases that match TRBD1. Germline CDR1 is SGDLS and CDR2 is YYNGEE. This CDR3 region has 17 residues. V gave up 0 bases and J gave up 5 bases; unmatched junction bases: 11. Using reference TRBV9 and TRBJ2-7 for the parts outside the CDR3, the full variable domain is DSGVTQTPKHLITATGQRVTLRCSPRSGDLSVYWYQQSLDQGLQFLIQYYNGEERAKGNILERFSAQQFPDLHSELNLSSLELGDSALYFCASSVGSGTGDWDEQYFGPGTRLTVT.

This clone has only a few counts. CDR3 bases: TGTGCCAGCAGCCCACGGGGCGCGCAGGGATTAGGGACCGGGGAGCTGTTTTTT. This encodes CASSPRGAQGLGTGELFF. V is TRBV5-4 and J is TRBJ2-2; the D gene could be TRBD1 or TRBD2 (5 bases each). CDR3 size: 18 residues. Germline values: CDR1 SGHNT, CDR2 YYREEE (reference sequence). V was shortened by 4 bases and J by 5 bases, with 24 bases between the two germline ends. Variable domain in full (rest from reference TRBV5-4 and TRBJ2-2): ETGVTQSPTHLIKTRGQQVTLRCSSQSGHNTVSWYQQALGQGPQFIFQYYREEENGRGNFPPRFSGLQFPNYSSELNVNALELDDSALYLCASSPRGAQGLGTGELFFGEGSRLTVL.

V and J are TRBV2 and TRBJ1-1; D gene ambiguous. CDR3 length: 12 amino acids. Germline CDR1 and CDR2: SNHLY and FYNNEI. Trimming pared 6 bases from V and 4 bases from J, leaving 9 bases between. CDR3: CASRMGGTEAFF. The CDR3 nucleotides read TGTGCCAGCAGGATGGGAGGCACTGAAGCTTTCTTT.

A word on this clone: The limits of the CDR3 on the DNA are not certain, so only TCRdb's listed CDR3 is given. The rearrangement links TRBV27 to TRBJ2-7; TRBD2 reflects the table's D call only, with no check against the DNA. Germline V CDR1 and CDR2: MNHEY, SMNVEV (reference sequence). Termini included, the CDR3 measures 15 amino acids. CDR3 protein: CATKGAYEQYFGLYF.

This clone showed up just a few times. This chain connects TRBV11-3 to TRBJ2-1, with D hard to call. This CDR3 has 13 amino acids. Germline values: CDR1 SGHNT, CDR2 YENEEA. Trimming took off 5 bases at V and 2 bases at J, with 7 bases between the two ends. CDR3 nucleotides: TGTGCCAGCAGCGCCGAACCCTACAATGAGCAGTTCTTC. Translation: CASSAEPYNEQFF.

The gene calls are TRBV6-2 or TRBV6-3 and TRBJ2-7; D perhaps matches TRBD1 (5 bases). The germline V gene has CDR1 MNHEY and CDR2 SVGEGT. The CDR3 covers 13 residues. Trimming took 5 bases from V and 6 from J, leaving 14 bases between them. The CDR3 region is CASSPQGLGEQYF. DNA for the CDR3: TGTGCCAGCAGTCCCCAGGGCCTTGGCGAGCAGTACTTC.

This clone was detected once. The V call is TRBV2, the J call TRBJ1-2, with D tentatively TRBD1 (5 bases). This CDR3 is built from 15 residues. The V gene's germline CDR1 is SNHLY and CDR2 FYNNEI. V was cut by 7 bases and J by 5 bases, with 20 bases left in between. The CDR3 DNA is TGTGCCAGCACTGCGAGGGACTCTATAGTTTATGGCTACACCTTC. This gives the protein CASTARDSIVYGYTF. Combining the CDR3 with reference TRBV2 and TRBJ1-2 gives the whole variable domain EPEVTQTPSHQVTQMGQEVILRCVPISNHLYFYWYRQILGQKVEFLVSFYNNEISEKSEIFDDQFSVERPDGSNFTLKIRSTKLEDSAMYFCASTARDSIVYGYTFGSGTRLTVV.

The chain employs TRBV2 and TRBJ1-6; D perhaps matches TRBD1 (6 bases). Germline V gene data show CDR1 as SNHLY and CDR2 as FYNNEI. The ends were cut back, 2 bases at V and 7 bases at J, with 12 bases in the middle. This CDR3 region has 15 residues. CDR3 amino acids: CASSEYRQGNSPLHF. CDR3 nucleotide sequence: TGTGCCAGCAGTGAATACAGGCAGGGGAATTCACCCCTCCACTTT.